These T cell receptor beta chains were read from a single sample in a study of T cell changes during pregnancy in multiple sclerosis. Here immunoSEQ multiplex PCR was the method, and the copy in TCRdb shows in-frame clones only, minus some. This repertoire shows approximately 49,000 clones, 88% found once; its top ten account for 1.2%. The starting material was CD4+ T cells from peripheral blood mononuclear cells, obtained in the second trimester of pregnancy. The receptors come from a female donor with multiple sclerosis, enrolled in a pregnancy study. The conserved cysteine and the conserved F or W are not part of the CDR3 here.

v_gene,CDR3aa
TRBV2,ASSVAGERTGELF
TRBV29-1,SVSSGGGTYGYT
TRBV28,ASSFLILPIQF
TRBV7-3,ASSPLTGPNTEAF
TRBV6-1,ASRDREADTQY
TRBV7-8,ASSLEGLAVNEQF
TRBV28,ASRRGISNQPQH
TRBV28,ASSLFGGAQGDTQY
TRBV27,ASSLSGQGYSNQPQH
TRBV6-4,ASSDSISGLGAYGYT
TRBV18,ASSPGLAGGATDTQY
TRBV7-2,ASSLTRDLPDTQY
TRBV6-6,ASSYSKGDTEAF
TRBV30,AWGGQSTGELF
TRBV7-9,ASSLDSGAKVGETQY
TRBV27,ASSSPPSTVAYEQY
TRBV9,ASSKGTSGYEQY
TRBV9,ASSDGAGGQETQY
TRBV6-4,ASSGWQGNEKLF
TRBV5-4,ASSSGTLSGANVLT
TRBV5-1,ASSPGQGRDTQY
TRBV7-9,ASRPGTGDLT
TRBV19,ASTGLAENTGELF
TRBV11-2,ASSLAGSTDTQY
TRBV5-1,ASSLGDRGAEQY
TRBV7-2,ASSLRTSGPYEQY
TRBV2,ASSEGLVETQY
TRBV6-5,ASSPYGGNEQF
TRBV4-1,ASSQDPAGVTKNIQY
TRBV2,ASSESAGVPNQPQH
TRBV6-5,ASSPRVSYNEQF
TRBV20-1,SANLAYEQY
TRBV5-5,ASSLARRETQY
TRBV19,ASSKRQGTDTQY
TRBV18,ASSPAGSGNSYEQY
TRBV2,ASSQKRTGDYEQY
TRBV4-3,ASSQVSTGPYEQY
TRBV6-5,ASSYTGTFNYEQY
TRBV14,ASSRGLEETQY
TRBV14,ASSHVPGQPLYGYT
TRBV2,ATVDRNYGYT
TRBV11-1,ASSEGQRGNEQF
TRBV15,ATSRDSQGRGYT
TRBV5-1,ASIPGTSGADTQY
TRBV7-9,ASSSRTSGSSYEQY
TRBV9,ASSPFKGGGAF
TRBV2,ASSVPGVTGELF
TRBV30,AADRVFGNSPLH
TRBV6-5,ASSQGTGPNEKLF
TRBV14,ASSQVAGWNYGYT
TRBV7-2,ASSQSATGPFWEQY
TRBV7-8,ASTRQGTGELF
TRBV18,ASSPRDSDGNTIY
TRBV29-1,SVGGGSVEQY
TRBV5-1,ASSSSTTLLAGAAGTGELF